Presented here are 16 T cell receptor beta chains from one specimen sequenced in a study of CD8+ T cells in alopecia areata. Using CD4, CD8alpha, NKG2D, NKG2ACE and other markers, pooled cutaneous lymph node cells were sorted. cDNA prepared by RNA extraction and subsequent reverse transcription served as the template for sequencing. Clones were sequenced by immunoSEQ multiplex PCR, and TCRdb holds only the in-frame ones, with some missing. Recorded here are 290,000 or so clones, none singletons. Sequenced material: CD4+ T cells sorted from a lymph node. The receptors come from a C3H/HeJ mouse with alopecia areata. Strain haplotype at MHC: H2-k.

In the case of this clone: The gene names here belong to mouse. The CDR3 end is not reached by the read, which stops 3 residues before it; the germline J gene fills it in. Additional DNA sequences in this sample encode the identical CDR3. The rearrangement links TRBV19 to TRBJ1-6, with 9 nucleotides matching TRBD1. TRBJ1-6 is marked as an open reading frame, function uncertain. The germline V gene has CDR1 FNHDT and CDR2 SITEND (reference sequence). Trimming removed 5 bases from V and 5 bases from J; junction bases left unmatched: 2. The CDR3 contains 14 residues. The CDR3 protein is CASSGDRDNSPLYF. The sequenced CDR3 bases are TGTGCCAGCAGCGGGGACAGGGATAATTCGCCC.

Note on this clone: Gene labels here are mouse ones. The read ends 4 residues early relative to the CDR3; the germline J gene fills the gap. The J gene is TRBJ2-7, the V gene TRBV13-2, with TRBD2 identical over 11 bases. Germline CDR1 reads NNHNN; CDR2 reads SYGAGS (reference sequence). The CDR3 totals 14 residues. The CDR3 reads CASGGGLGEYEQYF. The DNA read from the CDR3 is TGTGCCAGCGGTGGGGGACTGGGGGAATAT.

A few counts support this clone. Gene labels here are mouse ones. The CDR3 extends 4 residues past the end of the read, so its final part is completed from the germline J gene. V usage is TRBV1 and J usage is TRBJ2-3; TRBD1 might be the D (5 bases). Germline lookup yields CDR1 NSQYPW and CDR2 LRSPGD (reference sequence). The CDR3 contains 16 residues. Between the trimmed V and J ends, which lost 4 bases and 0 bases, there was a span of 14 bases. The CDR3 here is CTCSVPQGSSAETLYF. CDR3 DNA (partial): TGCACCTGCAGTGTCCCTCAGGGATCTAGTGCAGAA.

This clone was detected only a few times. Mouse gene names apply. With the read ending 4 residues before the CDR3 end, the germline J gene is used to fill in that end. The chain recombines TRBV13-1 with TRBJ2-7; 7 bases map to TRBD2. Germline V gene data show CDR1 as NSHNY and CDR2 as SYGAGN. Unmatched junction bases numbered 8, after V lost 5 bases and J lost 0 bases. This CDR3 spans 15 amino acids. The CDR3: CASSVSWGNSYEQYF. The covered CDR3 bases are TGTGCCAGCAGCGTCTCCTGGGGGAACTCCTAT.

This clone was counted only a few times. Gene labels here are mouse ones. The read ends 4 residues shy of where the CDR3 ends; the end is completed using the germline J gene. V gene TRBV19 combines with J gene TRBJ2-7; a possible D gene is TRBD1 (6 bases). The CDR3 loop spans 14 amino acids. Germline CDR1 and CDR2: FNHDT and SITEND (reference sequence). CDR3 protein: CASSITGQKYEQYF. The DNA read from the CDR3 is TGTGCCAGCAGTATAACGGGACAAAAGTAT.

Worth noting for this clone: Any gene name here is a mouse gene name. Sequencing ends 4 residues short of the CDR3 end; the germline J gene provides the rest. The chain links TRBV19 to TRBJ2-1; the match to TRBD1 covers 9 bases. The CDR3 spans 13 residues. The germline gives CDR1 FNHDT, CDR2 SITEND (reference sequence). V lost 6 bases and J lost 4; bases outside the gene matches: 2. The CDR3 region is CASTGQGYAEQFF. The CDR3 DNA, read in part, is TGTGCCAGCACCGGACAGGGGTATGCT.

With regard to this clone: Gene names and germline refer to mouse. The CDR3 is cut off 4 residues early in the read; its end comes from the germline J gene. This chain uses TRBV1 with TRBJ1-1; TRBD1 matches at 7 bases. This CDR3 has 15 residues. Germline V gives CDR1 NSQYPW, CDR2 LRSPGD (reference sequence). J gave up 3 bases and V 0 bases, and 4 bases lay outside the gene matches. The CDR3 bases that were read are TGCACCTGCAGTGCAGAAGAGGGGGCAGACACA. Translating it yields CTCSAEEGADT. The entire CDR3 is CTCSAEEGADTEVFF.

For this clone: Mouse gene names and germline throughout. CDR3 DNA, as far as it was read: TGTGCCAGCAGTGATGCCGGACAGCCCTCCTAT. It encodes CASSDAGQPSY. In full, the CDR3 reads CASSDAGQPSYEQYF. The V gene is TRBV13-1, the J gene TRBJ2-7, with D maybe TRBD1 (6 bases). The observed sequence ends 4 residues before the CDR3 terminus, with the missing tail filled in from the germline J gene. The CDR3 length is 15 residues. The germline V gene encodes CDR1 NSHNY and CDR2 SYGAGN. Trimming stripped 0 bases from V and 0 bases from J, with 10 bases between.

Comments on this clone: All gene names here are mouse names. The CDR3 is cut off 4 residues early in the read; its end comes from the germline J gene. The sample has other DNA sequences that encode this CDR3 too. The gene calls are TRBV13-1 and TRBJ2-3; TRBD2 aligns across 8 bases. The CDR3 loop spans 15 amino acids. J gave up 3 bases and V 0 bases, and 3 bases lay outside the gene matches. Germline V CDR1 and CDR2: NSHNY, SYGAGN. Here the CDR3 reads CASSDAGGRAETLYF. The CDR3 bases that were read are TGTGCCAGCAGTGATGCTGGGGGGCGGGCAGAA.

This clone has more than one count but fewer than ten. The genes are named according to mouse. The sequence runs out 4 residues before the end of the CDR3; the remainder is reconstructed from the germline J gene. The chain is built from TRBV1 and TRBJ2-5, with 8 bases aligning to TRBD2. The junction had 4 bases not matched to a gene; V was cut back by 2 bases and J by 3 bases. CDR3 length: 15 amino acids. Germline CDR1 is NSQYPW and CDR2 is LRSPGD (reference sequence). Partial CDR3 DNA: TGCACCTGCAGTGCAATACTGGGGGCACAAGAC. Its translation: CTCSAILGAQD. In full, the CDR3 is CTCSAILGAQDTQYF.

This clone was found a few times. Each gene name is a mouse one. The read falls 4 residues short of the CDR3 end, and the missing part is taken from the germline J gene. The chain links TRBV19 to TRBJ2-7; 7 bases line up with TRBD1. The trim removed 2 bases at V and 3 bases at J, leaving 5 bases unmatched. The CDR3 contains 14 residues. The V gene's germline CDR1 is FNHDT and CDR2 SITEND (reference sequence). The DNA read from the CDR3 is TGTGCCAGCAGTATCCCCGGGACAGACTAT. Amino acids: CASSIPGTDY. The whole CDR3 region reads CASSIPGTDYEQYF.

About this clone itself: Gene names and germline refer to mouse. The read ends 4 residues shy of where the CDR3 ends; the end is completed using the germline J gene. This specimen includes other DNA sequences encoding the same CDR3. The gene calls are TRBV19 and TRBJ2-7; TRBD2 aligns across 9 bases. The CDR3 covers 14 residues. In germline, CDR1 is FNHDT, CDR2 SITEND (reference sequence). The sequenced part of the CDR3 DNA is TGTGCCAGCAGTATACTGGGGGGGGATTAT. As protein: CASSILGGDY. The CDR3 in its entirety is CASSILGGDYEQYF.

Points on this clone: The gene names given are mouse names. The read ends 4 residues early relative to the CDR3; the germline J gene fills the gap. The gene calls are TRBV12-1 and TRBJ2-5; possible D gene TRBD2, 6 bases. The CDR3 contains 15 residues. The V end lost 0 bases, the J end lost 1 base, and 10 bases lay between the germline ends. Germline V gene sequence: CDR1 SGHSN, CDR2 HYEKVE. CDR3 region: CASSLAGADQDTQYF. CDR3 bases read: TGTGCCAGCTCTCTCGCTGGGGCGGACCAAGAC.

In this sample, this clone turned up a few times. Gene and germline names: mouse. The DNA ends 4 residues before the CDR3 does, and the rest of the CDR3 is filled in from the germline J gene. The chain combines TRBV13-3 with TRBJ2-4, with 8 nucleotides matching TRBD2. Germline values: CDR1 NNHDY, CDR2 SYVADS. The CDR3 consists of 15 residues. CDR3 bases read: TGTGCCAGCAGAGTCGGGGGGGCGCCCCCGAAC. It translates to CASRVGGAPPN. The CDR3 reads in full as CASRVGGAPPNTLYF.

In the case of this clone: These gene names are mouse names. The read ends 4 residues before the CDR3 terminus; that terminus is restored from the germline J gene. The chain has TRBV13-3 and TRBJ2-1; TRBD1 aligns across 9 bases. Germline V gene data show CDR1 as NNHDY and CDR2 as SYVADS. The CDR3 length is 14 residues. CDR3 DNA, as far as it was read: TGTGCCAGCAGTGAGGGACAGGGTCAAGCT. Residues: CASSEGQGQA. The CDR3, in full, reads CASSEGQGQAEQFF.

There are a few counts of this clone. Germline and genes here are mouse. Incomplete CDR3 DNA: TGTGCCAGCACCGGGACAACAAACACA. It specifies CASTGTTNT. The entire CDR3 protein reads CASTGTTNTEVFF. This chain links TRBV13-1 with TRBJ1-1; tentative D call: TRBD1 (6 bases). The read stops 4 residues short of the end of the CDR3; the missing end is completed from the germline J gene. V was clipped by 6 bases and J by 0 bases, with 9 bases between them. The CDR3 is made up of 13 amino acids. Germline-derived CDR1 and CDR2 are NSHNY and SYGAGN.